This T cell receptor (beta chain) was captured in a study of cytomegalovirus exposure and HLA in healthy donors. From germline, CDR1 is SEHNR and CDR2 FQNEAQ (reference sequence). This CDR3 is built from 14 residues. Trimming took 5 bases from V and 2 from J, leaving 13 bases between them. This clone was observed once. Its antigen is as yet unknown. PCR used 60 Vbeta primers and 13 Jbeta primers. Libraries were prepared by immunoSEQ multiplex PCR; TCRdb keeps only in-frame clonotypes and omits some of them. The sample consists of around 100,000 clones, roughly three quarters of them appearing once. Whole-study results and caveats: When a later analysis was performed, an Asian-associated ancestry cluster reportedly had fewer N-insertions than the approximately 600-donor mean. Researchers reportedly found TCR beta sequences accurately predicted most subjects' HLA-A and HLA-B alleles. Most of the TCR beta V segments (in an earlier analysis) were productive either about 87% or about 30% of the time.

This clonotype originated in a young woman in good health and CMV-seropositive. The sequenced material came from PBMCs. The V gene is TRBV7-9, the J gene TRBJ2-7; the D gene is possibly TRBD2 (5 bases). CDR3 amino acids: CASSPGWETYEQYF. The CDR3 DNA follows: TGTGCCAGCAGCCCTGGGTGGGAGACCTACGAGCAGTACTTC.